This T cell receptor (beta chain) was sequenced during a study of blood T cells in healthy people across ages. With respect to this clonotype: Antigen: not known. Sequence at one end of the junction differs from germline and may be a read error.

There are 16 residues in the CDR3. Findings and caveats of the study: Per million T cells, TCR beta diversity dropped about linearly as age rose. The study could not conclusively compare naive and antigen-experienced cells, given its unsorted PBMCs.

Alongside a J-beta primer mix, a sample-barcoded 5' primer served in a second PCR lasting about 7 to 12 cycles. Researchers report that a template-switch adaptor with 12 random nucleotides tagged each cDNA molecule. TCRdb called the 5' RACE reads again in MiXCR, with one record for every CDR3 protein. The sample lists around 800,000 distinct CDR3 sequences; 53% were seen once. This chain connects TRBV12-3 or TRBV12-4 to TRBJ2-3; maybe TRBD2 (6 bases). The TCR comes from a man of 80 years or more in good health. Source material: blood. CDR3 DNA sequence: TGTGCCAGCAACATCTTACCGGGAGTGAGGGCAGATATGCAGTATTTT. Translated: CASNILPGVRADMQYF.